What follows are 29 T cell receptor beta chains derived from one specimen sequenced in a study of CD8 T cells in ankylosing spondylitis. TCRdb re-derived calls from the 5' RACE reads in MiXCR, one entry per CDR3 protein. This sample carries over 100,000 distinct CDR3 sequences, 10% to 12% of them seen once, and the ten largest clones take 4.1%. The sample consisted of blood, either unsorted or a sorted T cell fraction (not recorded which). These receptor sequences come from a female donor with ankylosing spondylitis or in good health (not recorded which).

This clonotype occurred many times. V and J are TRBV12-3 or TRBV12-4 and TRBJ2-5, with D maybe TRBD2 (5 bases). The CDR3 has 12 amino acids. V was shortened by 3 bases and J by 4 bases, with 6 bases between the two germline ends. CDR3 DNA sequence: TGTGCCAGCAGTTTGGGGAGAGAGACCCAGTACTTC. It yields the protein CASSLGRETQYF.

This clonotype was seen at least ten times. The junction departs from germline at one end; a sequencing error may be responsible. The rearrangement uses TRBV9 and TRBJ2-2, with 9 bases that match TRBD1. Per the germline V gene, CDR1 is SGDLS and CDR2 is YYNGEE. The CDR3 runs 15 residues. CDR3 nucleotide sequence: TGTGCCGGCAGCGAGGGACAGGGTAACACCGGGGAGCTGTTTTTT. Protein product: CAGSEGQGNTGELFF.

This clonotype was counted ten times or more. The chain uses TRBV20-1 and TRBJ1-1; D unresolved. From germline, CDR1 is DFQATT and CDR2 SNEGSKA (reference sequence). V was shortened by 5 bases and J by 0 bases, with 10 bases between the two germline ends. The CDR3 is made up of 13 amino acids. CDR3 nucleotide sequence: TGCAGTGCTCAAGGGCCGATGAACACTGAAGCTTTCTTT. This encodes CSAQGPMNTEAFF.

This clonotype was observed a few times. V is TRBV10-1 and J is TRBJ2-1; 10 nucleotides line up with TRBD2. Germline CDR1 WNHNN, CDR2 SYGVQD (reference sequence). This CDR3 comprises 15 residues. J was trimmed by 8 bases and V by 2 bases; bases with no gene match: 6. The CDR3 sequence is CASSESSGRSDEQFF. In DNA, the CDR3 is TGCGCCAGCAGTGAGAGTAGCGGGAGGAGTGATGAGCAGTTCTTC.

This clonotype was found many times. CDR3 in amino acids: CASTKQGTYEQYF. In DNA, the CDR3 is TGTGCCAGCACCAAACAGGGGACCTACGAGCAGTACTTC. The rearrangement links TRBV3-1 to TRBJ2-7, with 7 bases matching TRBD1. Trimming at V came to 7 bases and at J to 2 bases, leaving 5 bases not matched to a gene. In germline, CDR1 is LGHDT, CDR2 YNNKEL (reference sequence). The length of the CDR3 is 13 residues.

DNA for the CDR3: TGTGCCAGCAGGGCGGGCGATGAGCAGTTCTTC. Translated: CASRAGDEQFF. The rearrangement joins TRBV12-3 or TRBV12-4 to TRBJ2-1, with a weak D call TRBD2 (5 bases). V lost 6 bases to trimming and J lost 8 bases, with 8 bases between them. The CDR3 is 11 amino acids.

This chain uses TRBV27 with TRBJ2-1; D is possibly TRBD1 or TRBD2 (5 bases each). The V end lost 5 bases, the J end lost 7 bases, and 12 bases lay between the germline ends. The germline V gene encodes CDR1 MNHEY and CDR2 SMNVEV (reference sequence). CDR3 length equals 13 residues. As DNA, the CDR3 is TGTGCCAGCAGTGCCCGAGGGGCGAATGAGCAGTTCTTC. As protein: CASSARGANEQFF.

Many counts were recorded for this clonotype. The DNA for the CDR3 is TGTGCCAGCAAGGGAGCAGATTCTTCCTACGAGCAGTACTTC. Amino acids: CASKGADSSYEQYF. The gene calls are TRBV6-1 and TRBJ2-7, with a weak D call TRBD2 (5 bases). Germline CDR1 reads MNHNS; CDR2 reads SASEGT. The CDR3 length is 14 residues. Trimming left V 7 bases short and J 1 base short, with 14 bases between.

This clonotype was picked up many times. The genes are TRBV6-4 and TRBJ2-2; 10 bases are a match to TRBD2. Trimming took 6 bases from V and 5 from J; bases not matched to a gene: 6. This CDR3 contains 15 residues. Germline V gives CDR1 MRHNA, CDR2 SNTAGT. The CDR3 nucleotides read TGTGCCAGCAGCCCTGGACTAGCGGAGACCGGGGAGCTGTTTTTT. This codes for CASSPGLAETGELFF.

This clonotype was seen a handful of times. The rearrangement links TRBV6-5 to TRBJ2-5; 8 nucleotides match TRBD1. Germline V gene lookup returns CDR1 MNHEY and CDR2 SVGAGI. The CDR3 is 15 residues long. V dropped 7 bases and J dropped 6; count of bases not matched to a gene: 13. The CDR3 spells CASNTDRGGWKTQYF. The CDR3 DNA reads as TGTGCCAGCAACACAGACAGGGGAGGTTGGAAGACCCAGTACTTC.

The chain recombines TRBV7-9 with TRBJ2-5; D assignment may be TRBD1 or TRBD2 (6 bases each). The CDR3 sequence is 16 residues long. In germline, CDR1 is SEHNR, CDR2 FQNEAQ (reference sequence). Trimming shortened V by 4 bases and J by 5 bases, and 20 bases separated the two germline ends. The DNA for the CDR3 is TGTGCCAGCAGCTCTAGGACTCGGGGGCTCGCGGAGACCCAGTACTTC. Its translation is CASSSRTRGLAETQYF.

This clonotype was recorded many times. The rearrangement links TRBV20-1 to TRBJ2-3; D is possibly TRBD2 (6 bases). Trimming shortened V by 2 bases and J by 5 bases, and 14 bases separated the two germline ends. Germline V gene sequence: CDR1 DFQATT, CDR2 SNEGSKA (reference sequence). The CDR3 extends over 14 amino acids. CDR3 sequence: CSARSPWGEDTQYF. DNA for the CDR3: TGCAGTGCTAGATCCCCTTGGGGGGAAGATACGCAGTATTTT.

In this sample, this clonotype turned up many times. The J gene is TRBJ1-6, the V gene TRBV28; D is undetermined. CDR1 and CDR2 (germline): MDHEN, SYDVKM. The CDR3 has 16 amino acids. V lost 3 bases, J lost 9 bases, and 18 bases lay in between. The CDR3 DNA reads TGTGCCAGCAGTTTGGAAAGGAGCTTCGTTCGTTCACCCCTCCACTTT. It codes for CASSLERSFVRSPLHF.

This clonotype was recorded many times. The CDR3 protein is CATSLQGTGNTIYF. The CDR3 region has the DNA TGTGCCACCAGCTTACAGGGTACTGGAAACACCATATATTTT. The rearrangement links TRBV15 to TRBJ1-3, with D maybe TRBD1 (6 bases). The CDR3 has 14 amino acids. Trimming removed 5 bases at V and 2 bases at J, with 10 bases between. Germline loops: CDR1 LNHNV, CDR2 YYDKDF (reference sequence).

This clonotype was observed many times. CDR3: CSVLAFSTDTQYF. In DNA, the CDR3 is TGCAGCGTTCTAGCGTTTAGCACAGATACGCAGTATTTT. The chain carries TRBV29-1 and TRBJ2-3, with TRBD2 as a possible D gene (6 bases). Germline assignment: CDR1 SQVTM and CDR2 ANQGSEA. Trimming pared 5 bases from V and 0 bases from J, leaving 9 bases between. The CDR3 is made up of 13 amino acids.

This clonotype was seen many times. The DNA of the CDR3 is TGTGCCAGCAGCGGCCGGGACAGGGGGGACGAGCAGTACTTC. Amino acid sequence: CASSGRDRGDEQYF. This chain links TRBV3-1 with TRBJ2-7; 11 bases align to TRBD1. The CDR3 is 14 residues long. V lost 5 bases to trimming and J lost 5 bases; unmatched junction nucleotides: 5. Germline CDR1 reads LGHDT; CDR2 reads YNNKEL (reference sequence).

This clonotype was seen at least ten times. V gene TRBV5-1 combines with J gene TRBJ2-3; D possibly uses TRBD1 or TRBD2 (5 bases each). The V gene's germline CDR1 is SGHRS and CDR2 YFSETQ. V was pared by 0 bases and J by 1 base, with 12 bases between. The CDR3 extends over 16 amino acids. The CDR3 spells CASSLDGQGGTDTQYF. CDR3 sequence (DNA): TGCGCCAGCAGCTTGGACGGGCAGGGAGGCACAGATACGCAGTATTTT.

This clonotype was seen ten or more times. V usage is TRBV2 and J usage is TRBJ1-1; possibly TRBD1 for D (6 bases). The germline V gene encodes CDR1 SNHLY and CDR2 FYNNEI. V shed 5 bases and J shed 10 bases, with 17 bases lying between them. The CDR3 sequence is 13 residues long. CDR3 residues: CASSPPGGAGAFF. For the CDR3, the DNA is TGTGCCAGCAGTCCACCCGGGGGGGCCGGAGCTTTCTTT.

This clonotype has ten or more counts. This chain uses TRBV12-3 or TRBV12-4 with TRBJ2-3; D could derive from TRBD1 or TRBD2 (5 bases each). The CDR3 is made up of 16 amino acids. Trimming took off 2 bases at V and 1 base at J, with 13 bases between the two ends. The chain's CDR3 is CASSLLGLARTDTQYF. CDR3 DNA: TGTGCCAGCAGTTTATTGGGGCTAGCCCGCACAGATACGCAGTATTTT.

CDR3 sequence: CSVEGNSGRALDTQYF. CDR3 nucleotides: TGCAGCGTTGAAGGAAATAGCGGGAGGGCCTTAGATACGCAGTATTTT. The J gene is TRBJ2-3, the V gene TRBV29-1; TRBD2 agrees at 11 bases. CDR1 SQVTM and CDR2 ANQGSEA come from the germline V gene. Germline trimming cut 1 base from V and 5 bases from J; bases unmatched to any gene: 8. This CDR3 has 16 residues.

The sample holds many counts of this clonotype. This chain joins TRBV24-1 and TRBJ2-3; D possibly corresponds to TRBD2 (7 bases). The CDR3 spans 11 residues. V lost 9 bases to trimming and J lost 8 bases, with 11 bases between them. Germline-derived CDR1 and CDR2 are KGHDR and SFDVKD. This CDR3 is CATEGGTTQYF. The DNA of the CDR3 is TGTGCCACCGAGGGGGGGACTACGCAGTATTTT.

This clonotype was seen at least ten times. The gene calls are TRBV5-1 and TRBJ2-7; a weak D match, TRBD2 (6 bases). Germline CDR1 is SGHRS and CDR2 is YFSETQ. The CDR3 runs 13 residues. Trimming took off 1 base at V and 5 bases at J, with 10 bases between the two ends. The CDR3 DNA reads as TGCGCCAGCAGCTTGTCCGGGACTGACGAGCAGTACTTC. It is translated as CASSLSGTDEQYF. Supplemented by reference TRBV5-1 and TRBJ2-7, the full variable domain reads KAGVTQTPRYLIKTRGQQVTLSCSPISGHRSVSWYQQTPGQGLQFLFEYFSETQRNKGNFPGRFSGRQFSNSRSEMNVSTLELGDSALYLCASSLSGTDEQYFGPGTRLTVT.

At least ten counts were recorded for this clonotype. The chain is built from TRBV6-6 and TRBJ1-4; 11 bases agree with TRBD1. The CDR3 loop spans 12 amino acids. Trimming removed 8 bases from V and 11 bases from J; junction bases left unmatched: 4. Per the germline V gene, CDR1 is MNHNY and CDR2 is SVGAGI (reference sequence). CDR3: CASGQGARKLFF. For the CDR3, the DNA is TGTGCCAGCGGACAGGGGGCAAGGAAACTGTTTTTT.

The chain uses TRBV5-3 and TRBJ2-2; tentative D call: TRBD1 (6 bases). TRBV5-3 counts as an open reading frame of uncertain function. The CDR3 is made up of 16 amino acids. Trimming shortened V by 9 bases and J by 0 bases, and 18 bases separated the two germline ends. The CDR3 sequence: CAMSRGPGANTGELFF. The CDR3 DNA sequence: TGTGCCATGAGCCGTGGGCCAGGGGCGAACACCGGGGAGCTGTTTTTT.

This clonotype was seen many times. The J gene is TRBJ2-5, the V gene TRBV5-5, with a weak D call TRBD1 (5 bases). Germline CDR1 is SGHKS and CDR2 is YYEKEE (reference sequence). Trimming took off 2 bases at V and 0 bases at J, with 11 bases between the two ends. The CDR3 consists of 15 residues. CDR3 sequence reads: CASSLVWGYQETQYF. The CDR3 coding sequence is TGTGCCAGCAGCTTAGTCTGGGGCTACCAAGAGACCCAGTACTTC.

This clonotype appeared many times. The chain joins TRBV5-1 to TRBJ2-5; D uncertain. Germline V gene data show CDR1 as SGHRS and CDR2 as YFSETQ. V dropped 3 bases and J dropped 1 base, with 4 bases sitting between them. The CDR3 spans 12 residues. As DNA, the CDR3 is TGCGCCAGCAGCTGGTCCCAAGAGACCCAGTACTTC. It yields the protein CASSWSQETQYF.

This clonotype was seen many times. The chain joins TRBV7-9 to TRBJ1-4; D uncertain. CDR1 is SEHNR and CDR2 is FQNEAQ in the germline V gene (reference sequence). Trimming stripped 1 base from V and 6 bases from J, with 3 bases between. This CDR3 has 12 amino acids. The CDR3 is CASSLGYEKLFF. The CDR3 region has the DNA TGTGCCAGCAGCTTAGGCTATGAAAAACTGTTTTTT.

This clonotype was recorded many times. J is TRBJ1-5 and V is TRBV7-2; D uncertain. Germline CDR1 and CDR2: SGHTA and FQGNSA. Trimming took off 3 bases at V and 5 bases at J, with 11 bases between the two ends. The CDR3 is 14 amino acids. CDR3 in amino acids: CASSFNSPHQPQHF. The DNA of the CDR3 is TGTGCCAGCAGCTTCAACAGTCCCCATCAGCCCCAGCATTTT. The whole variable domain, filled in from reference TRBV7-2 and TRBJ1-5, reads GAGVSQSPSNKVTEKGKDVELRCDPISGHTALYWYRQSLGQGLEFLIYFQGNSAPDKSGLPSDRFSAERTGGSVSTLTIQRTQQEDSAVYLCASSFNSPHQPQHFGDGTRLSIL.

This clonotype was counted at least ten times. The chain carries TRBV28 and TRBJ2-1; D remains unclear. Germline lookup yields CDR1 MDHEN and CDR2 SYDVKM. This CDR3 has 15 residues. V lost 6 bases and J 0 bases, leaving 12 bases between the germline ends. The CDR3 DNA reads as TGTGCCAGCAGCCCCAGCGAGAGCTCCTACAATGAGCAGTTCTTC. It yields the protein CASSPSESSYNEQFF.